These T cell receptor beta chains were read from a single sample in a study of T-cell memory formation after mild COVID-19. TCRdb reanalysed the 5' RACE reads using MiXCR and keeps one entry per CDR3 protein. The repertoire holds fewer than 700,000 distinct CDR3 sequences, with about a fifth as singletons. The sample taken for sequencing was PBMCs or a T cell subset sorted from them (not recorded which). Receptors originate from an adult woman who had mild COVID-19 (a few samples of this study predate the infection). Cell type and time point are not known. The CDR3 runs from the conserved cysteine through the conserved F or W. A D gene is named only where the DNA matches it firmly. Size values are once, few and many counts, or a class for expanded clones, and some rows have none.

abundance: -
d_gene: -
j_gene: TRBJ2-1
v_gene: TRBV6-6
CDR3nt: TGTGCCAGCACCCTAACGGGGAACCCACCTTCCTACAATGAGCAGTTCTTC
CDR3aa: CASTLTGNPPSYNEQFF

abundance: -
d_gene: -
j_gene: TRBJ1-5
v_gene: TRBV2
CDR3nt: TGTGCCAGCAGTGCCTCACCAAGGAGCAATCAGCCCCAGCATTTT
CDR3aa: CASSASPRSNQPQHF

abundance: -
d_gene: -
j_gene: TRBJ1-5
v_gene: TRBV27
CDR3nt: TGTGCCAGCAGTTTCCAGGGCACTCAGCCCCAGCATTTT
CDR3aa: CASSFQGTQPQHF

abundance: once
d_gene: TRBD2
j_gene: TRBJ2-7
v_gene: TRBV29-1
CDR3nt: TGCAGCGTTGAAACCCTAGCGGGAGGTCTGGGCGAGCAGTACTTC
CDR3aa: CSVETLAGGLGEQYF

abundance: many
d_gene: TRBD2
j_gene: TRBJ2-3
v_gene: TRBV6-5
CDR3nt: TGTGCCAGCAAGACTAGCGAGGTAGATACGCAGTATTTT
CDR3aa: CASKTSEVDTQYF

abundance: few
d_gene: TRBD1
j_gene: TRBJ1-2
v_gene: TRBV5-1
CDR3nt: TGCGCCAGCAGCCCAGGGGACAGTGAAGCTAACTATGGCTACACCTTC
CDR3aa: CASSPGDSEANYGYTF

abundance: few
d_gene: TRBD1
j_gene: TRBJ1-1
v_gene: TRBV29-1
CDR3nt: TGCAGCGTTATATCCGGGACAGGGGGCACTGAAGCTTTCTTT
CDR3aa: CSVISGTGGTEAFF

abundance: many
d_gene: -
j_gene: TRBJ2-1
v_gene: TRBV7-2
CDR3nt: TGTGCCAGCATCGGACAGTCCAGCTCCTACAATGAGCAGTTCTTC
CDR3aa: CASIGQSSSYNEQFF

abundance: many
d_gene: TRBD1
j_gene: TRBJ2-7
v_gene: TRBV5-1
CDR3nt: TGTGCCAGCAGCAGCGGGACAGGGGATTATGAGCAGTACTTC
CDR3aa: CASSSGTGDYEQYF

abundance: -
d_gene: -
j_gene: TRBJ2-7
v_gene: TRBV5-5
CDR3nt: TGTGCCAGCAGCACTAGGATCTCCTACGAGCAGTACTTC
CDR3aa: CASSTRISYEQYF

abundance: few
d_gene: -
j_gene: TRBJ2-7
v_gene: TRBV10-3
CDR3nt: TGTGCCATCAGGGGAATAGTAAGCTCCTACGAGCAGTACTTC
CDR3aa: CAIRGIVSSYEQYF

abundance: -
d_gene: -
j_gene: TRBJ1-6
v_gene: TRBV5-1
CDR3nt: TGCGCCAGCAGCTTGGGAGAGGAGTCACCCCTCCACTTT
CDR3aa: CASSLGEESPLHF

abundance: few
d_gene: -
j_gene: TRBJ2-2
v_gene: TRBV2
CDR3nt: TGTGCCAGCACTTGGGGAACCGGGGAGCTGTTTTTT
CDR3aa: CASTWGTGELFF